This TCR beta chain is from a study of blood T cell repertoires in COVID-19. As handled by the study authors: Amplification of reference gene primers was used by the study to estimate nucleated cell counts. Clones were read by immunoSEQ multiplex PCR, and TCRdb kept only the in-frame ones, dropping some. V, J and clone size derive from that table, while D and trimming were established from the DNA sequence. Of 200,000 to 250,000 clones detected, 82% appear once; the ten largest clones hold roughly 5.1%. This clone has a single count. Trimming shortened V by 5 bases and J by 5 bases, and 15 bases separated the two germline ends. CDR1 and CDR2 from the germline V gene are SEHNR and FQNEAQ (reference sequence). This CDR3 is built from 14 residues.

Input material: peripheral blood. The receptor comes from a woman in her seventies with COVID-19, enrolled during active disease. The V and J genes are TRBV7-9 and TRBJ1-2; tentatively, D is TRBD1 (6 bases). CDR3 region: CASSPWTELYGYTF. In DNA form, the CDR3 reads TGTGCCAGCAGCCCGTGGACAGAGCTTTATGGCTACACCTTC. Variable domain in full (rest from reference TRBV7-9 and TRBJ1-2): DTGVSQNPRHKITKRGQNVTFRCDPISEHNRLYWYRQTLGQGPEFLTYFQNEAQLEKSRLLSDRFSAERPKGSFSTLEIQRTEQGDSAMYLCASSPWTELYGYTFGSGTRLTVV.